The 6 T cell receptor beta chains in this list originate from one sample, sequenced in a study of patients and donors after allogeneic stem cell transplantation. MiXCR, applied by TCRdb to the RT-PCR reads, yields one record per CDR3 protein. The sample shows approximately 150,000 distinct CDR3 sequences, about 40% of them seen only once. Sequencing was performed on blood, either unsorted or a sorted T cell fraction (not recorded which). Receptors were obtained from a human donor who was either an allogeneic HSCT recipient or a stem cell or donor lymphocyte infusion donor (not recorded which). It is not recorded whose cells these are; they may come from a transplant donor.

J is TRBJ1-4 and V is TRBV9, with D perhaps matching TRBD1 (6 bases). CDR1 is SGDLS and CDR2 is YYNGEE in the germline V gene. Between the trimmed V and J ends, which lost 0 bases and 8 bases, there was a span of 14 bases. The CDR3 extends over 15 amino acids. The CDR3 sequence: CASSVGATGFEKLFF. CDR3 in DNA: TGTGCCAGCAGCGTAGGGGCAACAGGGTTCGAAAAACTGTTTTTT.

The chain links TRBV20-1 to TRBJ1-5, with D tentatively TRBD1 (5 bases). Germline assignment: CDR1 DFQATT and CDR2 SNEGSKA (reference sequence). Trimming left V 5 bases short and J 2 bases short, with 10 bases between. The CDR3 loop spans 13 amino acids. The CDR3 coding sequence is TGCAGTGCTGGGGTACAGGGCAATCAGCCCCAGCATTTT. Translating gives CSAGVQGNQPQHF.

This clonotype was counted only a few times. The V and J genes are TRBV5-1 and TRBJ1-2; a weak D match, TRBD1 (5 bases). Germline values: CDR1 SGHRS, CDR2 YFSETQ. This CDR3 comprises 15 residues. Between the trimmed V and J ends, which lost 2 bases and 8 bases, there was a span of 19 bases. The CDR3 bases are TGCGCCAGCAGCTTAAACCGGGACGACGGCTTCGGCTACACCTTC. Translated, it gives CASSLNRDDGFGYTF.

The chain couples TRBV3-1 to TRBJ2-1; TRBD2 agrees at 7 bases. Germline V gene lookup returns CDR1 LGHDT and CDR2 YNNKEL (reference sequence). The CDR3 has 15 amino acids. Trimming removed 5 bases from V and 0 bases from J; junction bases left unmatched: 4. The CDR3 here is CASSFRTSSYNEQFF. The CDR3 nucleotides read TGTGCCAGCAGCTTCCGGACTAGCTCCTACAATGAGCAGTTCTTC.

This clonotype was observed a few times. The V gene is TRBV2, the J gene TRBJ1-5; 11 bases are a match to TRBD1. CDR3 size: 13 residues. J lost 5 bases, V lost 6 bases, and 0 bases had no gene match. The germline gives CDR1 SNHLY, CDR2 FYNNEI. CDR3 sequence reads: CASRDRGHQPQHF. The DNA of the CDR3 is TGTGCCAGCAGGGACAGGGGGCATCAGCCCCAGCATTTT. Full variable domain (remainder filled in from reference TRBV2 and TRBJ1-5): EPEVTQTPSHQVTQMGQEVILRCVPISNHLYFYWYRQILGQKVEFLVSFYNNEISEKSEIFDDQFSVERPDGSNFTLKIRSTKLEDSAMYFCASRDRGHQPQHFGDGTRLSIL.

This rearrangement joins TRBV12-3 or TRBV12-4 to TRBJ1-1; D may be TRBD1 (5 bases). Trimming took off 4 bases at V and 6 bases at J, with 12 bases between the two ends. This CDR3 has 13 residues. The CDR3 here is CASSSDRESEAFF. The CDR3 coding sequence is TGTGCCAGCAGTTCCGACAGAGAGTCTGAAGCTTTCTTT.